These T cell receptor beta chains were read from a single sample in a study of blood T cell repertoires in COVID-19. Profiling relied on immunoSEQ multiplex PCR, and the TCRdb table lists in-frame clones only, not all of them. The sample carries some 100,000 clones, 91% recorded once. Material: peripheral blood. The origin of the receptors is a man in his fifties or sixties with acute or convalescent COVID-19. Each CDR3 is given with its conserved first and last residue. The D gene is left open where the match is weak.

d_gene,j_gene,v_gene,len,CDR3aa,CDR3nt
-,TRBJ1-2,TRBV18,16,CASSIRQAGGNYGYTF,TGTGCCAGCTCAATTCGACAGGCCGGTGGTAACTATGGCTACACCTTC
TRBD1,TRBJ1-2,TRBV7-9,15,CASSGTGGANYGYTF,TGTGCCAGCAGCGGGACAGGTGGGGCTAACTATGGCTACACCTTC
-,TRBJ1-2,TRBV6-5,13,CASMPSGAYGYTF,TGTGCCAGCATGCCTAGCGGGGCGTATGGCTACACCTTC
-,TRBJ2-1,TRBV12-3/TRBV12-4,13,CASSSRLGNEQFF,TGTGCCAGCAGTTCGAGACTTGGCAATGAGCAGTTCTTC
-,TRBJ2-7,TRBV18,14,CASSPGAYTYEQYF,TGTGCCAGCTCACCAGGGGCGTATACCTACGAGCAGTACTTC
-,TRBJ2-2,TRBV7-7,15,CASSLGAGRTGELFF,TGTGCCAGCAGCTTAGGTGCAGGGCGGACCGGGGAGCTGTTTTTT
-,TRBJ2-5,TRBV11-3,13,CASSFEGAETQYF,TGTGCCAGCAGCTTTGAGGGAGCGGAGACCCAGTACTTC
-,TRBJ2-2,TRBV24-1,14,CATSESGYTGELFF,TGTGCCACCAGTGAGTCAGGGTACACCGGGGAGCTGTTTTTT
-,TRBJ1-5,TRBV19,14,CASSLRRGNQPQHF,TGTGCCAGTAGTTTAAGACGGGGCAATCAGCCCCAGCATTTT
TRBD1,TRBJ2-2,TRBV6-5,15,CASRLDRALDGELFF,TGTGCCAGCAGACTAGACAGGGCGCTCGACGGGGAGCTGTTTTTT
-,TRBJ2-2,TRBV28,14,CATRADNPAGELFF,TGTGCCACCAGGGCGGACAACCCCGCCGGGGAGCTGTTTTTT
-,TRBJ2-3,TRBV9,15,CASSGRGSLADTQYF,TGTGCCAGCAGCGGACGGGGGAGCCTGGCAGATACGCAGTATTTT
-,TRBJ1-6,TRBV28,14,CASSLDVGGSPLHF,TGTGCCAGCAGTTTGGACGTAGGAGGCTCACCCCTCCACTTT
-,TRBJ1-3,TRBV27,13,CASSWSSGNTIYF,TGTGCCAGCAGCTGGAGCTCTGGAAACACCATATATTTT
TRBD1,TRBJ1-2,TRBV7-8,15,CASSSTWDSGYGYTF,TGTGCCAGCAGCTCAACCTGGGACAGCGGCTATGGCTACACCTTC
-,TRBJ1-1,TRBV5-4,13,CASSQGRDTEAFF,TGTGCCAGCAGCCAGGGGCGCGACACTGAAGCTTTCTTT